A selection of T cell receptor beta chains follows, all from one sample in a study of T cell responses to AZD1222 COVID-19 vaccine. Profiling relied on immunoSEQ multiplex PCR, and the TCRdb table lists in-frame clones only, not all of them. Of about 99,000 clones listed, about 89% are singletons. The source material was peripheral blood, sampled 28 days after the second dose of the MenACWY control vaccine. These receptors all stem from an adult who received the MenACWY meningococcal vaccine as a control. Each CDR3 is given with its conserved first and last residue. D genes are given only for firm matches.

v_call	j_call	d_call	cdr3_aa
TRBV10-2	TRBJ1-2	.	CASSGGWAGQTGGYTF
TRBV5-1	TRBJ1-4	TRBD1	CASSPETGGGKLFF
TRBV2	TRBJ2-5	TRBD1	CASSRDRGDQETQYF
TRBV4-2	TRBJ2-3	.	CASSQEPGGGERTDTQYF
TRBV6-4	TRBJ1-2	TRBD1	CASSELLTGTGGAGIYGYTF
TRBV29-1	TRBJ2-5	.	CSARPGTEETQYF
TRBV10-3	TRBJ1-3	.	CAISESWQGKGNTIYF
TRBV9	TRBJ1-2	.	CASSREGHASNYGYTF
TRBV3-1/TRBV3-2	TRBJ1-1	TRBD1	CASRQGLDTEAFF
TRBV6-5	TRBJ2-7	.	CASRREGVGGEQYF
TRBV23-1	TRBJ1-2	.	CAPMRVYGYTF
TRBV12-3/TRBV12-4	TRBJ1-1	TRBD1	CASSPEGQGAFF
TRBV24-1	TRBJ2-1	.	CATSDPGRSHNEQFF
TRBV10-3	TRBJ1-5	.	CAIRRQAGQPQHF